One and the same sample provided the 25 T cell receptor beta chains below, sequenced in a study of PD-L1 blockade in urothelial cancer. Data came from immunoSEQ multiplex PCR; TCRdb stores just in-frame clones and leaves some out. The table records some 41,000 clones, 70% to 90% of them present only once. This material consisted of PBMCs, taken around atezolizumab (anti-PD-L1) treatment. The receptors shown here come from a man of 80 years or more with urothelial cancer.

V gene TRBV28 combines with J gene TRBJ2-5, with a tentative D call TRBD2 (5 bases). CDR3 size: 14 residues. CDR1 is MDHEN, CDR2 SYDVKM, per germline. V was pared by 3 bases and J by 5 bases, with 13 bases between. The CDR3 protein is CASSFPSLGETQYF. The CDR3 DNA reads as TGTGCCAGCAGTTTTCCTAGCCTGGGGGAGACCCAGTACTTC. The full variable domain, its missing parts supplied by reference TRBV28 and TRBJ2-5, is DVKVTQSSRYLVKRTGEKVFLECVQDMDHENMFWYRQDPGLGLRLIYFSYDVKMKEKGDIPEGYSVSREKKERFSLILESASTNQTSMYLCASSFPSLGETQYFGPGTRLLVL.

This chain connects TRBV11-2 to TRBJ1-5, with TRBD1 matching over 7 bases. With 5 bases clipped from V and 3 bases from J, the junction kept 4 bases outside the gene matches. The V gene's germline CDR1 is SGHAT and CDR2 FQNNGV. The CDR3 is 14 amino acids. CDR3 sequence (DNA): TGTGCCAGCAGCCCGACAGGGTCCAATCAGCCCCAGCATTTT. Residues: CASSPTGSNQPQHF.

The genes are TRBV5-4 and TRBJ2-5, with D possibly being TRBD1 (5 bases). This CDR3 has 12 amino acids. Per the germline V gene, CDR1 is SGHNT and CDR2 is YYREEE (reference sequence). V was clipped by 10 bases and J by 1 base, with 11 bases between them. The DNA for the CDR3 is TGTGCCGAAGGAAGGGGCCAAGAGACCCAGTACTTC. Encoded protein: CAEGRGQETQYF.

J is TRBJ2-5 and V is TRBV10-3; 16 bases match TRBD2. Germline V gives CDR1 ENHRY, CDR2 SYGVKD. Trimming took 3 bases from V and 2 from J; bases not matched to a gene: 3. There are 17 residues in the CDR3. In DNA form, the CDR3 reads TGTGCCATCAGTGACGCGGGACTAGCGGGAGGGCAAGAGACCCAGTACTTC. Protein: CAISDAGLAGGQETQYF.

The chain carries TRBV28 and TRBJ1-4; TRBD1 matches 9 bases. There are 12 residues in the CDR3. J gave up 8 bases and V 8 bases, and 3 bases lay outside the gene matches. Germline CDR1 and CDR2: MDHEN and SYDVKM. CDR3 in DNA: TGTGCCAGCGGGACAGGGCGAGAAAAACTGTTTTTT. Encoded protein: CASGTGREKLFF.

V usage is TRBV14 and J usage is TRBJ2-5, with no clear D. Trimming took off 0 bases at V and 6 bases at J, with 8 bases between the two ends. The CDR3 contains 13 residues. Germline V gives CDR1 SGHDN, CDR2 FVKESK. The DNA for the CDR3 is TGTGCCAGCAGCCAAGATCGGCGGCAGACCCAGTACTTC. Translation: CASSQDRRQTQYF. Drawing the rest from reference TRBV14 and TRBJ2-5, the complete variable domain is EAGVTQFPSHSVIEKGQTVTLRCDPISGHDNLYWYRRVMGKEIKFLLHFVKESKQDESGMPNNRFLAERTGGTYSTLKVQPAELEDSGVYFCASSQDRRQTQYFGPGTRLLVL.

The chain employs TRBV29-1 and TRBJ2-1; D unclear. The CDR3 totals 10 residues. In germline, CDR1 is SQVTM, CDR2 ANQGSEA. Trimming cost V 4 bases and J 7 bases, with 5 bases left between them. The CDR3 reads CSVVRNEQFF. In DNA, the CDR3 is TGCAGCGTTGTGCGGAATGAGCAGTTCTTC.

This rearrangement joins TRBV9 to TRBJ1-2; D is perhaps TRBD1 (6 bases). The CDR3 has 15 amino acids. CDR1 is SGDLS and CDR2 is YYNGEE in the germline V gene. Trimming took 4 bases from V and 4 from J, leaving 17 bases between them. The CDR3 DNA is TGTGCCAGCAGCTCCAAGCTCGGGGACACCTATGGCTACACCTTC. It codes for CASSSKLGDTYGYTF. Supplemented by reference TRBV9 and TRBJ1-2, the full variable domain reads DSGVTQTPKHLITATGQRVTLRCSPRSGDLSVYWYQQSLDQGLQFLIQYYNGEERAKGNILERFSAQQFPDLHSELNLSSLELGDSALYFCASSSKLGDTYGYTFGSGTRLTVV.

This clone was detected once. This chain links TRBV4-1 with TRBJ2-7, with TRBD1 matching over 11 bases. Germline CDR1 and CDR2: MGHRA and YSYEKL. The trim removed 0 bases at V and 4 bases at J, leaving 8 bases unmatched. There are 17 residues in the CDR3. The DNA for the CDR3 is TGCGCCAGCAGCCAAGATTTCCGGACAGGGGGCGGGTACGAGCAGTACTTC. Protein sequence: CASSQDFRTGGGYEQYF.

This chain links TRBV19 with TRBJ2-7; 9 positions match TRBD1. Trimming cost V 2 bases and J 2 bases; bases outside gene matches: 4. The CDR3 is made up of 15 amino acids. Per germline, CDR1 LNHDA and CDR2 SQIVND (reference sequence). DNA for the CDR3: TGTGCCAGTAGTATACCCGGGACAGGGACCTACGAGCAGTACTTC. It is translated as CASSIPGTGTYEQYF.

J is TRBJ2-7 and V is TRBV5-4; D remains unclear. The V gene lost 3 bases and the J gene lost 0 bases, with 10 bases spanning the gap. Per the germline V gene, CDR1 is SGHNT and CDR2 is YYREEE (reference sequence). This CDR3 is 14 amino acids long. As DNA, the CDR3 is TGTGCCAGCAGCTCCAGAGGTGCCTCCTACGAGCAGTACTTC. This gives the protein CASSSRGASYEQYF.

The chain combines TRBV15 with TRBJ2-7, with 10 bases aligning to TRBD1. Germline CDR1 and CDR2: LNHNV and YYDKDF (reference sequence). V gave up 3 bases and J gave up 3 bases; unmatched junction bases: 8. The CDR3 length is 16 residues. CDR3 region: CATSSPLRDRGYEQYF. CDR3 in DNA: TGTGCCACCAGCAGCCCCCTCCGGGACAGGGGCTACGAGCAGTACTTC.

CDR3 sequence (DNA): TGTGCCTGGAGCTCCGGGACAGGGGGCCCTAATAGCAATCAGCCCCAGCATTTT. This codes for CAWSSGTGGPNSNQPQHF. The chain combines TRBV30 with TRBJ1-5; 12 bases align to TRBD1. The trim removed 3 bases at V and 0 bases at J, leaving 9 bases unmatched. Germline V gene lookup returns CDR1 GTSNPN and CDR2 SVGIG (reference sequence). There are 18 residues in the CDR3.

The CDR3 coding sequence is TGCGCCAGCAGCTTGGGTGGACAGAGGTATGATGGCTACACCTTC. Encoded protein: CASSLGGQRYDGYTF. The chain carries TRBV5-1 and TRBJ1-2; tentatively, D is TRBD1 (6 bases). The CDR3 sequence is 15 residues long. Germline values: CDR1 SGHRS, CDR2 YFSETQ. V was shortened by 0 bases and J by 6 bases, with 15 bases between the two germline ends.

The V gene is TRBV4-1, the J gene TRBJ2-5, with 9 positions matching TRBD2. CDR3 length: 19 residues. V shed 0 bases, J shed 4 bases, and the junction held 15 bases outside the gene matches. Germline V gene lookup returns CDR1 MGHRA and CDR2 YSYEKL. The CDR3 coding sequence is TGCGCCAGCAGCCAAGAACGGGGAAGCGGGGGGACCCTCCGAGAGACCCAGTACTTC. Its translation is CASSQERGSGGTLRETQYF.

The V and J genes are TRBV11-2 and TRBJ2-1; 9 positions agree with TRBD1. V shed 4 bases, J shed 7 bases, and the junction held 2 bases outside the gene matches. From germline, CDR1 is SGHAT and CDR2 FQNNGV. The CDR3 covers 13 residues. CDR3 nucleotide sequence: TGTGCCAGCAGCTGGGGGACAGGGAATGAGCAGTTCTTC. It yields the protein CASSWGTGNEQFF.

The J gene is TRBJ2-3, the V gene TRBV7-9; the D is unclear. The germline V and J ends were trimmed by 4 bases and 1 base, with 9 bases remaining between them. Germline V CDR1 and CDR2: SEHNR, FQNEAQ (reference sequence). The CDR3 extends over 14 amino acids. The CDR3 protein is CASSSYRRTDTQYF. Here the CDR3 DNA reads TGTGCCAGCAGCTCATACAGACGCACAGATACGCAGTATTTT.

A remark on this clone: This sample also contains other DNA sequences that code for the same CDR3. The chain carries TRBV19 and TRBJ2-2; possibly TRBD2 for D (5 bases). CDR3 length: 15 amino acids. Trimming took 3 bases from V and 0 from J, leaving 8 bases between them. Germline V CDR1 and CDR2: LNHDA, SQIVND (reference sequence). CDR3 nucleotides: TGTGCCAGTAGTATGGGAGCTGCGAACACCGGGGAGCTGTTTTTT. This codes for CASSMGAANTGELFF. The complete variable domain, with remaining parts taken from reference TRBV19 and TRBJ2-2, reads DGGITQSPKYLFRKEGQNVTLSCEQNLNHDAMYWYRQDPGQGLRLIYYSQIVNDFQKGDIAEGYSVSREKKESFPLTVTSAQKNPTAFYLCASSMGAANTGELFFGEGSRLTVL.

The V and J genes are TRBV7-2 and TRBJ1-1; D might be TRBD1 (6 bases). The CDR3 has 14 residues. Germline lookup yields CDR1 SGHTA and CDR2 FQGNSA. V shed 1 base and J shed 5 bases, with 11 bases lying between them. Here the CDR3 DNA reads TGTGCCAGCAGCTTAGGGACAGCAAGGACTGAAGCTTTCTTT. Encoded protein: CASSLGTARTEAFF.

The chain joins TRBV18 to TRBJ2-7, with 7 bases identical to TRBD1. Germline-derived CDR1 and CDR2 are KGHSH and LQKENI. V gave up 6 bases and J gave up 0 bases; unmatched junction bases: 5. The CDR3 is made up of 14 amino acids. The CDR3 spells CASSGQESSYEQYF. The CDR3 region has the DNA TGTGCCAGCTCCGGACAGGAGTCCTCCTACGAGCAGTACTTC.

The chain is built from TRBV19 and TRBJ2-7; D is possibly TRBD1 (5 bases). CDR3 length: 14 residues. V dropped 5 bases and J dropped 1 base, with 12 bases sitting between them. CDR1 and CDR2 (germline): LNHDA, SQIVND (reference sequence). Here the CDR3 DNA reads TGTGCCAGTAGTCCCTTGGACATTTCCTACGAGCAGTACTTC. As protein: CASSPLDISYEQYF.

This clone is judged medium-sized (0.01 to 0.1%). The chain is built from TRBV2 and TRBJ2-6, with D unresolved. CDR1 and CDR2 from the germline V gene are SNHLY and FYNNEI. This CDR3 contains 14 residues. V was pared by 6 bases and J by 0 bases, with 6 bases between. The DNA for the CDR3 is TGTGCCAGCAGCGACATCTCTGGGGCCAACGTCCTGACTTTC. Its translation: CASSDISGANVLTF.

The chain joins TRBV11-2 to TRBJ1-2; TRBD1 agrees at 8 bases. This CDR3 has 15 amino acids. V shed 1 base and J 3 bases; nucleotides not matched to a gene: 4. In germline, CDR1 is SGHAT, CDR2 FQNNGV. The CDR3 sequence is CASSLGGQVDYGYTF. In DNA form, the CDR3 reads TGTGCCAGCAGCTTAGGGGGACAGGTCGACTATGGCTACACCTTC.

The chain carries TRBV6-6 and TRBJ1-2; possible D gene TRBD1, 6 bases. CDR1 is MNHNY and CDR2 is SVGAGI in the germline V gene (reference sequence). The CDR3 runs to 14 residues. The ends were cut back, 6 bases at V and 2 bases at J, with 13 bases in the middle. The CDR3 region has the DNA TGTGCCAGCAGAATAGAAGGACAGAACTATGGCTACACCTTC. Protein sequence: CASRIEGQNYGYTF.

This rearrangement joins TRBV7-9 to TRBJ1-1, with TRBD1 identical over 7 bases. This CDR3 is 17 amino acids long. J was trimmed by 0 bases and V by 5 bases; bases with no gene match: 12. The germline CDR1 and CDR2 sequences are SEHNR and FQNEAQ (reference sequence). CDR3 loop: CASSAPGQRIMNTEAFF. CDR3 nucleotides: TGTGCCAGCAGCGCGCCGGGACAGCGGATCATGAACACTGAAGCTTTCTTT.